A selection of T cell receptor beta chains follows, all from one sample in a study of T-cell memory formation after mild COVID-19. Using its own MiXCR run on the 5' RACE reads, TCRdb lists one record per CDR3 protein. The sample has about 470,000 distinct CDR3 sequences, about 20% seen once. Sequenced input: PBMCs or a T cell subset sorted from them (not recorded which). The receptors originated from an adult woman who had mild COVID-19 (a few samples of this study predate the infection). Cell type and time point are not known. CDR3s include the opening cysteine and the closing phenylalanine or tryptophan. Each record gives: CDR3 length, D gene, clone size, V gene, J gene, CDR3 DNA, CDR3 protein. The D gene is left open where the match is weak. Part of the rows lack a size; the others show once, few, many or a class for expanded clones.

len: 13; d_gene: .; abundance: few; v_gene: TRBV20-1; j_gene: TRBJ1-2; CDR3nt: TGCAGTGCTTACAGGGTGCTTCGTGGTGGCTACACCTTC; CDR3aa: CSAYRVLRGGYTF
len: 15; d_gene: TRBD1; abundance: few; v_gene: TRBV9; j_gene: TRBJ1-1; CDR3nt: TGTGCCAGCAGCACCGGGACAGGGTTGAACACTGAAGCTTTCTTT; CDR3aa: CASSTGTGLNTEAFF
len: 18; d_gene: .; abundance: many; v_gene: TRBV5-1; j_gene: TRBJ1-2; CDR3nt: TGCGCCAGCAGCTTGGAGCTCCGAGCGGGAACAACTAACTATGGCTACACCTTC; CDR3aa: CASSLELRAGTTNYGYTF
len: 20; d_gene: .; abundance: few; v_gene: TRBV3-1; j_gene: TRBJ1-4; CDR3nt: TGTGCCAGCAGCCAAGAAAGATTGACGGGAGGATTGGTGACTAATGAAAAACTGTTTTTT; CDR3aa: CASSQERLTGGLVTNEKLFF
len: 14; d_gene: .; abundance: few; v_gene: TRBV3-1; j_gene: TRBJ2-7; CDR3nt: TGTGCCAGCAGCCGACAGGCGAGCTCCTACGAGCAGTACTTC; CDR3aa: CASSRQASSYEQYF
len: 15; d_gene: TRBD1; abundance: .; v_gene: TRBV19; j_gene: TRBJ2-3; CDR3nt: TGTGCCAGTAGTCGGACAGGGGGCTTGCCAGATACGCAGTATTTT; CDR3aa: CASSRTGGLPDTQYF
len: 14; d_gene: TRBD1; abundance: .; v_gene: TRBV20-1; j_gene: TRBJ2-3; CDR3nt: TGCAGTGCTAGAAGGGACAGAGGGGCGGATACGCAGTATTTT; CDR3aa: CSARRDRGADTQYF
len: 13; d_gene: TRBD1; abundance: .; v_gene: TRBV29-1; j_gene: TRBJ2-5; CDR3nt: TGCAGCGGAAGACAGGGGGCAGGAGAGACCCAGTACTTC; CDR3aa: CSGRQGAGETQYF
len: 16; d_gene: .; abundance: few; v_gene: TRBV9; j_gene: TRBJ2-3; CDR3nt: TGTGCCAGCAGCGCGTGGGGGGAAGCTAGCACAGATACGCAGTATTTT; CDR3aa: CASSAWGEASTDTQYF
len: 14; d_gene: .; abundance: few; v_gene: TRBV7-9; j_gene: TRBJ1-2; CDR3nt: TGTGCCAGCAGCTTTACAGGGAAGAACTATGGCTACACCTTC; CDR3aa: CASSFTGKNYGYTF
len: 19; d_gene: TRBD2; abundance: few; v_gene: TRBV7-2; j_gene: TRBJ2-1; CDR3nt: TGTGCCAGCAGCTTGGGACTAGCGGGGGCCTATAGCTCCTACAATGAGCAGTTCTTC; CDR3aa: CASSLGLAGAYSSYNEQFF
len: 17; d_gene: TRBD1; abundance: many; v_gene: TRBV24-1; j_gene: TRBJ2-3; CDR3nt: TGTGCCACCAGTGATCCAGGGGGCACTAGCTCCACAGATACGCAGTATTTT; CDR3aa: CATSDPGGTSSTDTQYF
len: 15; d_gene: .; abundance: few; v_gene: TRBV11-2; j_gene: TRBJ2-5; CDR3nt: TGTGCCAGCAGCTTAAGACGACAGCAACAAGAGACCCAGTACTTC; CDR3aa: CASSLRRQQQETQYF
len: 14; d_gene: .; abundance: few; v_gene: TRBV9; j_gene: TRBJ2-7; CDR3nt: TGTGCCAGCAGCTCGGACCGATACTCCTACGAGCAGTACTTC; CDR3aa: CASSSDRYSYEQYF
len: 11; d_gene: .; abundance: few; v_gene: TRBV6-2/TRBV6-3; j_gene: TRBJ1-5; CDR3nt: TGTGCCAGCAGTCACGGTGAGCCCCAGCATTTT; CDR3aa: CASSHGEPQHF
len: 14; d_gene: .; abundance: many; v_gene: TRBV30; j_gene: TRBJ1-2; CDR3nt: TGTGCCTGGACAACCCCTGGGGGTTACTATGGCTACACCTTC; CDR3aa: CAWTTPGGYYGYTF
len: 12; d_gene: .; abundance: .; v_gene: TRBV29-1; j_gene: TRBJ2-7; CDR3nt: TGCAGCGCCAATAATCAGGGATACGAGCAGTACTTC; CDR3aa: CSANNQGYEQYF
len: 18; d_gene: .; abundance: .; v_gene: TRBV12-3/TRBV12-4; j_gene: TRBJ1-3; CDR3nt: TGTGCCAGCAGTTTAAGTCGGCACACTAATCTGGCTGGAAACACCATATATTTT; CDR3aa: CASSLSRHTNLAGNTIYF
len: 16; d_gene: .; abundance: .; v_gene: TRBV4-2; j_gene: TRBJ2-4; CDR3nt: TGTGCCAGCAGCCACTATATTGGTCAAGCCAAAAACATTCAGTACTTC; CDR3aa: CASSHYIGQAKNIQYF
len: 17; d_gene: TRBD1; abundance: .; v_gene: TRBV4-2; j_gene: TRBJ1-1; CDR3nt: TGTGCCAGCAGCCAAGAAAGACAGGGGGCGCGCGGGACTGAAGCTTTCTTT; CDR3aa: CASSQERQGARGTEAFF
len: 15; d_gene: TRBD2; abundance: .; v_gene: TRBV12-3/TRBV12-4; j_gene: TRBJ2-7; CDR3nt: TGTGCCAGCAGTTTAGCAGGCGGGAGTGGCTACGAGCAGTACTTC; CDR3aa: CASSLAGGSGYEQYF
len: 15; d_gene: .; abundance: .; v_gene: TRBV30; j_gene: TRBJ2-3; CDR3nt: TGTGCCTGGAGTGTAGACCCGATTAGCACAGATACGCAGTATTTT; CDR3aa: CAWSVDPISTDTQYF
len: 13; d_gene: TRBD1; abundance: .; v_gene: TRBV29-1; j_gene: TRBJ2-2; CDR3nt: TGCAGCGTGGACAGGGGGCACACCGGGGAGCTGTTTTTT; CDR3aa: CSVDRGHTGELFF
len: 14; d_gene: TRBD1; abundance: .; v_gene: TRBV5-3; j_gene: TRBJ2-2; CDR3nt: TGTGCCCGAACAGGGGGCGCAGACACCGGGGAGCTGTTTTTT; CDR3aa: CARTGGADTGELFF
len: 13; d_gene: .; abundance: few; v_gene: TRBV10-3; j_gene: TRBJ2-7; CDR3nt: TGTGCCATCAGTTCTGGGTCTACCTACGAGCAGTACTTC; CDR3aa: CAISSGSTYEQYF
len: 16; d_gene: .; abundance: few; v_gene: TRBV9; j_gene: TRBJ2-2; CDR3nt: TGTGCCAGCAGCGTAGCGAGGCACCGGAACACCGGGGAGCTGTTTTTT; CDR3aa: CASSVARHRNTGELFF
len: 16; d_gene: TRBD1; abundance: few; v_gene: TRBV6-5; j_gene: TRBJ1-6; CDR3nt: TGTGCCAGCAAAGCTACAGGGGAGGGGAATAATTCACCCCTCCACTTT; CDR3aa: CASKATGEGNNSPLHF
len: 14; d_gene: .; abundance: .; v_gene: TRBV6-5; j_gene: TRBJ1-5; CDR3nt: TGTGCCACCGCAAGAGAGGGTTCGTATCAGCCCCAGCATTTT; CDR3aa: CATAREGSYQPQHF
len: 15; d_gene: .; abundance: .; v_gene: TRBV9; j_gene: TRBJ1-2; CDR3nt: TGTGCCAGCAGCGTAGACGGGGTCGCTAACTATGGCTACACCTTC; CDR3aa: CASSVDGVANYGYTF
len: 14; d_gene: TRBD1; abundance: many; v_gene: TRBV6-1; j_gene: TRBJ2-7; CDR3nt: TGTGCCAGCAGGCTGTCGGGACAGGGCCACGAGCAGTACTTC; CDR3aa: CASRLSGQGHEQYF
len: 15; d_gene: .; abundance: few; v_gene: TRBV3-1; j_gene: TRBJ1-5; CDR3nt: TGTGCCAGCAGCCAAGGGGGGAATAGCAATCAGCCCCAGCATTTT; CDR3aa: CASSQGGNSNQPQHF
len: 14; d_gene: TRBD2; abundance: many; v_gene: TRBV6-4; j_gene: TRBJ2-3; CDR3nt: TGTGCCAGCAGTGACTCACTAGCGGGAGCAAAAGTGTATTTT; CDR3aa: CASSDSLAGAKVYF
len: 13; d_gene: .; abundance: .; v_gene: TRBV5-1; j_gene: TRBJ1-2; CDR3nt: TGCGCCAGCAGCTTGGAAGGGGAGTATGGCTACACCTTC; CDR3aa: CASSLEGEYGYTF
len: 14; d_gene: TRBD1; abundance: .; v_gene: TRBV12-3/TRBV12-4; j_gene: TRBJ1-2; CDR3nt: TGTGCCAGCAGTTTGGGGACAGGTTCCTATGGCTACACCTTC; CDR3aa: CASSLGTGSYGYTF
len: 16; d_gene: TRBD2; abundance: .; v_gene: TRBV20-1; j_gene: TRBJ2-1; CDR3nt: TGCAGTGCTGCCGAGATTAGCGGGGGGCAATACAATGAGCAGTTCTTC; CDR3aa: CSAAEISGGQYNEQFF
len: 16; d_gene: .; abundance: .; v_gene: TRBV6-2/TRBV6-3; j_gene: TRBJ1-1; CDR3nt: TGTGCCAGCAGTTACTCGTTCTTGGGCGAGAACACTGAAGCTTTCTTT; CDR3aa: CASSYSFLGENTEAFF
len: 15; d_gene: .; abundance: few; v_gene: TRBV7-6; j_gene: TRBJ1-3; CDR3nt: TGTGCCAGCAGCGCAAACCCGGGCTCTGGAAACACCATATATTTT; CDR3aa: CASSANPGSGNTIYF
len: 15; d_gene: TRBD1; abundance: many; v_gene: TRBV7-8; j_gene: TRBJ2-1; CDR3nt: TGTGCCAGCAGCCCGCCAAGGACAGGGTTGGATGAGCAGTTCTTC; CDR3aa: CASSPPRTGLDEQFF
len: 16; d_gene: .; abundance: .; v_gene: TRBV12-3/TRBV12-4; j_gene: TRBJ2-7; CDR3nt: TGTGCCAGCAGTCTCAACGTTGGCGGGCCATTGGACGAGCAGTACTTC; CDR3aa: CASSLNVGGPLDEQYF
len: 15; d_gene: .; abundance: once; v_gene: TRBV5-1; j_gene: TRBJ2-2; CDR3nt: TGCGCCAGCAGCTCGAGGGACGGGCCGACCGGGGAGCTGTTTTTT; CDR3aa: CASSSRDGPTGELFF
len: 12; d_gene: .; abundance: few; v_gene: TRBV6-5; j_gene: TRBJ1-2; CDR3nt: TGTGCCAGCAGTTACGGGGCTGGTGGCTACACCTTC; CDR3aa: CASSYGAGGYTF
len: 18; d_gene: TRBD2; abundance: few; v_gene: TRBV5-4; j_gene: TRBJ2-2; CDR3nt: TGTGCCAGCAGCTCCATTTCGGGACTAGCGGGATTATCCGGGGAGCTGTTTTTT; CDR3aa: CASSSISGLAGLSGELFF
len: 18; d_gene: .; abundance: once; v_gene: TRBV24-1; j_gene: TRBJ1-2; CDR3nt: TGTGCCACCAGTGCCCCCCGGGTGAGCCGGGAGGAAGACTATGGCTACACCTTC; CDR3aa: CATSAPRVSREEDYGYTF
len: 16; d_gene: TRBD2; abundance: few; v_gene: TRBV10-3; j_gene: TRBJ2-7; CDR3nt: TGTGCCATCAGTGAAGGTGGGCGACTAGCGGCCTACGAGCAGTACTTC; CDR3aa: CAISEGGRLAAYEQYF
len: 13; d_gene: .; abundance: once; v_gene: TRBV20-1; j_gene: TRBJ1-1; CDR3nt: TGCAGTGCTAGAAGCAGGGTCCATCTTGAAGCTTTCTTT; CDR3aa: CSARSRVHLEAFF
len: 15; d_gene: .; abundance: .; v_gene: TRBV7-7; j_gene: TRBJ2-5; CDR3nt: TGTGCTAGCAGCTTATACGGGGGCATGCAGGAGACCCAGTACTTC; CDR3aa: CASSLYGGMQETQYF
len: 14; d_gene: TRBD1; abundance: few; v_gene: TRBV12-3/TRBV12-4; j_gene: TRBJ1-1; CDR3nt: TGTGCCAGCACCTTAGGACAGGGGTACACTGAAGCTTTCTTT; CDR3aa: CASTLGQGYTEAFF
len: 15; d_gene: .; abundance: .; v_gene: TRBV15; j_gene: TRBJ2-7; CDR3nt: TGTGCCACCAGCAGATCCCGACACCTTTCCTACGAGCAGTACTTC; CDR3aa: CATSRSRHLSYEQYF
len: 15; d_gene: TRBD2; abundance: .; v_gene: TRBV19; j_gene: TRBJ2-5; CDR3nt: TGTGCCAGTAGCCCTTCCCGGGGGGGCCCAGAGACCCAGTACTTC; CDR3aa: CASSPSRGGPETQYF
len: 16; d_gene: .; abundance: few; v_gene: TRBV12-3/TRBV12-4; j_gene: TRBJ1-2; CDR3nt: TGTGCCAGCAGACCCCGGGGAGGAGCCACTAACTATGGCTACACCTTC; CDR3aa: CASRPRGGATNYGYTF
len: 14; d_gene: .; abundance: .; v_gene: TRBV12-3/TRBV12-4; j_gene: TRBJ2-2; CDR3nt: TGTGCCAGCAGTTTAGATACCTACACCGGGGAGCTGTTTTTT; CDR3aa: CASSLDTYTGELFF
len: 12; d_gene: .; abundance: .; v_gene: TRBV7-9; j_gene: TRBJ1-1; CDR3nt: TGTGCCAGCAGCTCCCCCCATTTTGAAGCTTTCTTT; CDR3aa: CASSSPHFEAFF
len: 14; d_gene: .; abundance: few; v_gene: TRBV5-6; j_gene: TRBJ1-5; CDR3nt: TGTGCCAGCAGCCCGCAGGGCCCCAATCAGCCCCAGCATTTT; CDR3aa: CASSPQGPNQPQHF
len: 20; d_gene: TRBD2; abundance: few; v_gene: TRBV5-1; j_gene: TRBJ2-7; CDR3nt: TGCGCCAGCAGCTGGCCTCGACTAGCGGGGAGCGGGGGTGAACTCTACGAGCAGTACTTC; CDR3aa: CASSWPRLAGSGGELYEQYF
len: 15; d_gene: .; abundance: .; v_gene: TRBV6-5; j_gene: TRBJ2-2; CDR3nt: TGTGCCAGCAGGCAGGGGGGGCAGGGCACCGGGGAGCTGTTTTTT; CDR3aa: CASRQGGQGTGELFF